This T cell receptor (beta chain) emerged from a study of shared clonotypes between healthy human individuals. Around 91 million PBMCs were counted before genomic DNA extraction. Germline CDR1 is MNHEY and CDR2 is SMNVEV (reference sequence). The CDR3 loop spans 14 amino acids. Trimming took 3 bases from V and 5 from J, leaving 11 bases between them. For every subset, genomic DNA was evenly distributed across several immunoSEQ plates. This table comes from immunoSEQ multiplex PCR, and its TCRdb copy is limited to in-frame clones, with some not included. Here the sample spans hundreds of thousands of clones, 70% to 80% being singletons.

The source is a woman in her 40s in good health. Some clones in this sample may be carry-over from other donors' samples. The chain employs TRBV27 and TRBJ1-5, with a weak D call TRBD1 (5 bases). The sequencing sample was made of PBMCs. DNA of the CDR3: TGTGCCAGCAGTTTTGGGGGTGGCGATCAGCCCCAGCATTTT. It translates to CASSFGGGDQPQHF.